The sequence of this T cell receptor (beta chain) was determined in a study of OX40 agonist ivuxolimab in advanced cancers. Study-level results: Partial responders treated at 0.1-3.0 mg/kg exhibited clonal expansion among the lowest measured.

Details on this clone: The antigen is unknown. An end of the junction differs from the germline gene, which may be a read error. Other DNA sequences in this sample translate to the same CDR3.

The assay was immunoSEQ multiplex PCR, and TCRdb's table has in-frame clones only and misses some. The data contain 44,000 or so clones, 79% of them seen just once; the ten biggest clones take up 1.5% to 2%. There are 12 residues in the CDR3. Germline loops: CDR1 MDHEN, CDR2 SYDVKM. Source: CD4+ or CD8+ T cells sorted from blood, taken in a trial of the OX40 agonist ivuxolimab. The clonotype was recovered from an adult with an advanced solid tumor such as melanoma, head and neck, liver or kidney cancer. This chain links TRBV28 with TRBJ2-7; no clear D gene. CDR3 protein: CASMQSSYEQYF. The CDR3 DNA reads as TGTGCCAGCATGCAGAGCTCCTACGAACAGTACTTC.